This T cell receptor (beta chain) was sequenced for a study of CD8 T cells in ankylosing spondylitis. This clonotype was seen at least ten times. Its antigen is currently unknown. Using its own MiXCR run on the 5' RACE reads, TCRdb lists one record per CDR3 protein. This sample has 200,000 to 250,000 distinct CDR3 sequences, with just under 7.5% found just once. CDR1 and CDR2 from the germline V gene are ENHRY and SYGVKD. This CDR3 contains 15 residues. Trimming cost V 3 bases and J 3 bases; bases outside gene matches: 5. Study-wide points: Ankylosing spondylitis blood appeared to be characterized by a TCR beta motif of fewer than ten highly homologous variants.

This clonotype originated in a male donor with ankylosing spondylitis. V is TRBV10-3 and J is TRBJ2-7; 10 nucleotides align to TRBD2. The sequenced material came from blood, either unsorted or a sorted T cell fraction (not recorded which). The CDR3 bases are TGTGCCATCAGTGAATCTAGCGGGAGTAACTACGAGCAGTACTTC. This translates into CAISESSGSNYEQYF.